The present entry profiles one T cell receptor (beta chain) with its context. Its matching antigen is unknown. CDR3 size: 12 residues. Trimming took 5 bases from V and 6 from J, leaving 8 bases between them. CDR1 and CDR2 (germline): MGHRA, YSYEKL. The entry originates in a study of cytomegalovirus exposure and HLA in healthy donors. Whole-study context: Per a later analysis, the 666 first-cohort and some 110 validation repertoires shared one platform. Broader study findings: In vitro assays verified that a few CMV-associated chains recognized CMV antigens specifically. The TCR clusters that emerged in the first cohort tended, a later analysis found, to co-occur in the approximately 110 validation repertoires. 150 or so TCR beta chains were listed as cytomegalovirus-associated.

The repertoire was sequenced with immunoSEQ multiplex PCR; TCRdb's copy has only in-frame clones and lacks some. The data contain 100,000 to 120,000 clones, around 85% of them seen just once; the ten biggest clones take up about 2.9%. The origin of this receptor is a woman under 30 in good health and CMV-seronegative. The rearrangement links TRBV4-1 to TRBJ1-3; no firm D call. Material: PBMCs. The CDR3 DNA reads TGCGCCAGCAGCGGACTGGAAAACACCATATATTTT. It encodes CASSGLENTIYF.